The clone carrying this T cell receptor beta chain was seen a single time. This record belongs to a study of control samples from healthy donors and cancer patients. This table comes from immunoSEQ multiplex PCR, and its TCRdb copy is limited to in-frame clones, with some not included. Found here are about 180,000 clones, 90% to 95% of them singletons; the top ten hold around 1.3%. Germline assignment: CDR1 KGHSH and CDR2 LQKENI. The CDR3 sequence is 16 residues long. Trimming took 6 bases from V and 5 from J, leaving 20 bases between them. The sequence was collected from a woman between 18 and 30 years old in good health. V gene TRBV18 combines with J gene TRBJ2-4; no reliable D call. The specimen sequenced was blood. CDR3 residues: CASSQGTQQPQNIQYF. CDR3 nucleotide sequence: TGTGCCAGCTCCCAAGGCACGCAACAGCCTCAAAACATTCAGTACTTC.